One and the same sample provided the 22 T cell receptor beta chains below, sequenced in a study of blood T cell repertoires in COVID-19. TCRdb's copy holds only in-frame clones and misses some; the assay was immunoSEQ multiplex PCR. The sample has 250,000 to 350,000 clones, roughly 90% seen once. The sample was peripheral blood. Receptors originate from a woman aged 45-60 years who had recovered from COVID-19.

This chain joins TRBV5-1 and TRBJ1-4, with D unresolved. The CDR3 contains 13 residues. CDR1 and CDR2 (germline): SGHRS, YFSETQ. V shed 1 base and J shed 5 bases, with 6 bases lying between them. CDR3 sequence: CASSLTQNEKLFF. The DNA for the CDR3 is TGCGCCAGCAGCTTGACACAAAATGAAAAACTGTTTTTT.

The chain has TRBV6-1 and TRBJ1-1; D not certain. Trimming removed 2 bases at V and 2 bases at J, with 6 bases between. Germline V gene data show CDR1 as MNHNS and CDR2 as SASEGT. The CDR3 contains 13 residues. CDR3 DNA: TGTGCCAGCAGTGAAATTGGCAACACTGAAGCTTTCTTT. Its translation: CASSEIGNTEAFF.

The chain is built from TRBV4-3 and TRBJ1-2; 12 bases are a match to TRBD1. J was trimmed by 7 bases and V by 2 bases; bases with no gene match: 8. The CDR3 spans 16 residues. Germline lookup yields CDR1 LGHNA and CDR2 YSLEER. The CDR3 spells CASSQTGTGGSGGYTF. CDR3 nucleotide sequence: TGCGCCAGCAGCCAAACCGGGACAGGGGGCTCAGGTGGCTACACCTTC.

There are a few counts of this clone. The chain links TRBV6-6 to TRBJ2-7; the D gene is possibly TRBD2 (6 bases). The CDR3 consists of 12 residues. The germline V and J ends were trimmed by 10 bases and 4 bases, with 14 bases remaining between them. Germline CDR1 is MNHNY and CDR2 is SVGAGI (reference sequence). Here the CDR3 reads CATSGVSYEQYF. In nucleotides, the CDR3 is TGTGCCACCTCGGGAGTCTCGTACGAGCAGTACTTC.

The chain uses TRBV4-2 and TRBJ2-7, with D possibly TRBD1 on 6 matching bases. The CDR3 length is 17 residues. Trimming removed 2 bases at V and 2 bases at J, with 19 bases between. Germline assignment: CDR1 LGHNA and CDR2 YNFKEQ. The CDR3 sequence: CASSQQGRGLVPYEQYF. In DNA, the CDR3 is TGTGCCAGCAGCCAACAGGGCAGGGGCCTAGTTCCCTACGAGCAGTACTTC.

This clone was observed a single time. J is TRBJ2-2 and V is TRBV7-8; D unresolved. There are 16 residues in the CDR3. V was clipped by 2 bases and J by 2 bases, with 12 bases between them. CDR1 and CDR2 from the germline V gene are SGHVS and FQNEAQ. In DNA, the CDR3 is TGTGCCAGCAGCTTAAAAGCCCTATTTAACACCGGGGAGCTGTTTTTT. Translated, it gives CASSLKALFNTGELFF.

V is TRBV5-1 and J is TRBJ2-7, with 11 positions matching TRBD2. Germline trimming cut 5 bases from V and 0 bases from J; bases unmatched to any gene: 4. Germline CDR1 and CDR2: SGHRS and YFSETQ. This CDR3 is built from 15 residues. The CDR3 loop is CASRRTSGSSYEQYF. The CDR3 DNA reads TGCGCCAGCAGGAGAACTAGCGGGAGCTCCTACGAGCAGTACTTC.

The rearrangement joins TRBV10-3 to TRBJ1-3, with TRBD1 matching 8 bases. CDR3 length: 14 residues. The germline CDR1 and CDR2 sequences are ENHRY and SYGVKD. V shed 7 bases, J shed 0 bases, and the junction held 2 bases outside the gene matches. The CDR3 reads CAIMDRVSGNTIYF. For the CDR3, the DNA is TGTGCCATCATGGACAGGGTCTCTGGAAACACCATATATTTT.

This chain uses TRBV3-1 (or the pseudogene TRBV3-2) with TRBJ2-5; D may be TRBD1 (5 bases). With 0 bases removed from V and 2 bases from J, the gap between germline ends came to 7 bases. The germline V gene encodes CDR1 LGHDT and CDR2 YNNKEL (reference sequence). The CDR3 runs 14 residues. The CDR3 loop reads CASSQEDKQETQYF. In nucleotides, the CDR3 is TGTGCCAGCAGCCAAGAGGACAAACAAGAGACCCAGTACTTC.

The chain joins TRBV5-3 to TRBJ2-7; TRBD1 agrees at 9 bases. TRBV5-3 is annotated as an ORF whose role is uncertain. V was clipped by 3 bases and J by 0 bases; unmatched bases: 13. The CDR3 contains 18 residues. CDR3 DNA sequence: TGTGCCAGAAGCTGGAGGTCCCGGGACAGGGCGTCCTCCTACGAGCAGTACTTC. The encoded protein is CARSWRSRDRASSYEQYF.

This clone was detected a few times. V is TRBV5-4 and J is TRBJ1-5; tentatively, D is TRBD1 (6 bases). There are 14 residues in the CDR3. Trimming removed 0 bases from V and 6 bases from J, with 10 bases in between. CDR1 is SGHNT and CDR2 is YYREEE in the germline V gene (reference sequence). CDR3 region: CASSLGGLGQPQHF. CDR3 nucleotides: TGTGCCAGCAGCTTGGGGGGGCTCGGTCAGCCCCAGCATTTT.

The chain uses TRBV30 and TRBJ1-2; a weak D match, TRBD1 (5 bases). Trimming shortened V by 0 bases and J by 11 bases, and 13 bases separated the two germline ends. This CDR3 has 12 amino acids. Germline V gene data show CDR1 as GTSNPN and CDR2 as SVGIG (reference sequence). CDR3 protein: CAWSVLGAGYTF. The CDR3 nucleotides are TGTGCCTGGAGTGTTCTTGGGGCCGGGTACACCTTC.

The V gene is TRBV10-3, the J gene TRBJ1-4; 7 nucleotides align to TRBD1. V shed 3 bases and J 3 bases; nucleotides not matched to a gene: 4. CDR1 ENHRY and CDR2 SYGVKD come from the germline V gene. This CDR3 is 15 amino acids long. CDR3 nucleotide sequence: TGTGCCATCAGTGATTCCGGGACAGCTAATGAAAAACTGTTTTTT. Translated: CAISDSGTANEKLFF.

The V gene is TRBV7-2, the J gene TRBJ2-7; D call uncertain. The V gene's germline CDR1 is SGHTA and CDR2 FQGNSA. The CDR3 runs to 13 residues. V was cut by 1 base and J by 6 bases, with 10 bases left in between. The chain's CDR3 is CASSLGPLFEQYF. DNA of the CDR3: TGTGCCAGCAGCTTAGGGCCCCTCTTCGAGCAGTACTTC.

This clone appeared once. The chain joins TRBV10-2 to TRBJ1-1, with TRBD1 as a possible D gene (6 bases). V gave up 9 bases and J gave up 2 bases, with 16 bases separating them. CDR3 length: 14 amino acids. Looked up from germline, CDR1 is WSHSY and CDR2 is SAAADI. The CDR3 loop is CASIDRLLNTEAFF. The CDR3 DNA follows: TGCGCCAGTATAGACAGGCTGCTAAACACTGAAGCTTTCTTT.

The rearrangement joins TRBV3-1 (or the pseudogene TRBV3-2) to TRBJ2-2; D remains ambiguous. Germline V CDR1 and CDR2: LGHDT, YNNKEL (reference sequence). The CDR3 runs to 12 residues. V was cut by 5 bases and J by 4 bases, with 5 bases left in between. The CDR3: CASSSVTGELFF. CDR3 nucleotide sequence: TGTGCCAGCAGCTCAGTCACCGGGGAGCTGTTTTTT.

Here the CDR3 reads CASSILRGLDEQYF. The CDR3 DNA reads as TGTGCCAGCAGCATCCTCAGGGGGTTGGACGAGCAGTACTTC. The chain carries TRBV5-5 and TRBJ2-7, with 7 bases that match TRBD1. The length of the CDR3 is 14 residues. Losses at the gene ends were 4 bases for V and 5 bases for J; bases not matched to a gene: 9. CDR1 and CDR2 (germline): SGHKS, YYEKEE (reference sequence).

This chain links TRBV30 with TRBJ1-1, with 10 bases matching TRBD1. Trimming cost V 1 base and J 6 bases; bases outside gene matches: 8. The CDR3 sequence is 15 residues long. Germline CDR1 GTSNPN, CDR2 SVGIG (reference sequence). The CDR3 region is CAWSEFFGTGAEAFF. Written as DNA, the CDR3 is TGTGCCTGGAGTGAGTTTTTCGGGACAGGGGCTGAAGCTTTCTTT.

This chain connects TRBV6-5 to TRBJ1-5; D perhaps matches TRBD1 (5 bases). Germline CDR1 MNHEY, CDR2 SVGAGI. Trimming left V 8 bases short and J 0 bases short, with 8 bases between. The CDR3 consists of 13 residues. The CDR3 DNA reads TGTGCCAGCGGGACTTATAGCAATCAGCCCCAGCATTTT. Protein: CASGTYSNQPQHF.

The chain couples TRBV15 to TRBJ1-4; D gene ambiguous. The CDR3 contains 12 residues. Germline CDR1 LNHNV, CDR2 YYDKDF (reference sequence). The V gene lost 3 bases and the J gene lost 8 bases, with 7 bases spanning the gap. Written as DNA, the CDR3 is TGTGCCACCAGCAGGACTGGGGAAAAACTGTTTTTT. Residues: CATSRTGEKLFF.

V is TRBV18 and J is TRBJ2-2; 7 bases map to TRBD1. The CDR3 has 15 residues. Trimming cost V 3 bases and J 7 bases; bases outside gene matches: 8. Germline-derived CDR1 and CDR2 are KGHSH and LQKENI. The CDR3 loop reads CASSPKTGSDGELFF. The CDR3 region has the DNA TGTGCCAGCTCACCCAAGACAGGGAGTGACGGGGAGCTGTTTTTT.

A remark on this clone: The junction does not match germline at one end; this may be a read error. This chain joins TRBV5-5 and TRBJ2-3, with 9 nucleotides matching TRBD1. The CDR3 contains 14 residues. The germline V gene has CDR1 SGHKS and CDR2 YYEKEE (reference sequence). The CDR3 DNA reads as TGTGCCAGCATAGGGACAGGGAGCAGAGATACGCAGTATTTT. The encoded protein is CASIGTGSRDTQYF.